The 5 T cell receptor beta chains listed next were all sequenced from one sample in a study of blood T cell repertoires in COVID-19. Clones were sequenced by immunoSEQ multiplex PCR, and TCRdb holds only the in-frame ones, with some missing. The sample contains 150,000 to 200,000 clones, more than 80% of which appear only once. The sample taken for sequencing was peripheral blood. The receptors come from a man aged 60 to 69 with acute or convalescent COVID-19.

The chain has TRBV5-1 and TRBJ1-1; TRBD1 aligns across 9 bases. The CDR3 spans 17 residues. J gave up 1 base and V 6 bases, and 13 bases lay outside the gene matches. CDR1 and CDR2 (germline): SGHRS, YFSETQ. DNA for the CDR3: TGCGCCAGCACAAGCCGACAGGGGGATTCTGAGAACACTGAAGCTTTCTTT. The encoded protein is CASTSRQGDSENTEAFF.

The chain couples TRBV10-3 to TRBJ2-5; 7 bases are a match to TRBD1. CDR1 and CDR2 from the germline V gene are ENHRY and SYGVKD. The trim removed 2 bases at V and 2 bases at J, leaving 2 bases unmatched. The CDR3 consists of 14 residues. CDR3 residues: CAISERQGQETQYF. Written as DNA, the CDR3 is TGTGCCATCAGTGAGCGACAGGGACAAGAGACCCAGTACTTC.

The genes are TRBV6-5 and TRBJ1-5; perhaps TRBD1 as D (5 bases). The V gene's germline CDR1 is MNHEY and CDR2 SVGAGI. V lost 5 bases to trimming and J lost 4 bases, with 9 bases between them. This CDR3 spans 13 amino acids. CDR3 bases: TGTGCCAGCAGTCCCACAGGTAATCAGCCCCAGCATTTT. The encoded protein is CASSPTGNQPQHF.

The CDR3 DNA sequence: TGTGCCAGCAGCTTGCTTGTGGGGGGGGCCTACGAGCAGTACTTC. Residues: CASSLLVGGAYEQYF. The chain links TRBV5-6 to TRBJ2-7, with 7 positions matching TRBD2. This CDR3 is 15 amino acids long. Trimming removed 1 base from V and 2 bases from J; junction bases left unmatched: 6. The germline CDR1 and CDR2 sequences are SGHDT and YYEEEE.

The gene calls are TRBV5-1 and TRBJ2-1, with 11 bases aligning to TRBD2. Losses at the gene ends were 2 bases for V and 8 bases for J; bases not matched to a gene: 6. The CDR3 is 15 amino acids. Germline CDR1 and CDR2: SGHRS and YFSETQ. CDR3 residues: CASSFETSGGYEQFF. The CDR3 nucleotides read TGCGCCAGCAGCTTTGAAACTAGCGGGGGCTATGAGCAGTTCTTC.